What follows are 10 T cell receptor beta chains derived from one specimen sequenced in a study of breast tumors, draining lymph nodes, adjacent tissues listed by TCRdb under 2016. Receptor libraries were prepared by multiplex PCR. Sequencing was carried out with an Illumina HiSeq 2000. In TCRdb, the public reads were trimmed at Q25 with fastp and aligned with MiXCR, with productive beta chains retained. Under each unique CDR3 protein, matching rows form one entry showing the most common genes and DNA. Recorded for this sample are roughly 220,000 distinct CDR3 sequences; about 34% of them occurred a single time. The ten largest account for approximately 3.6% of the sample. The lymph node samples were taken from the axillary draining lymph nodes of breast cancer patients. Sequencing used axillary lymph node tissue. The receptors come from a female donor with breast cancer. Some clones in this sample may be carry-over from other donors' samples.

This clonotype was observed a handful of times. A much bigger clone sits one base away, suggesting this may be a read error. V gene TRBV20-1 combines with J gene TRBJ1-2; D is unclear. There are 13 residues in the CDR3. Looked up from germline, CDR1 is DFQATT and CDR2 is SNEGSKA (reference sequence). This CDR3 reads CSARDQFNYAYTF. In DNA form, the CDR3 reads TGCAGTGCTAGAGATCAGTTTAACTATGCCTACACCTTC.

This clonotype has at least ten counts. V is TRBV6-5 and J is TRBJ1-2, with TRBD1 matching 8 bases. The germline CDR1 and CDR2 sequences are MNHEY and SVGAGI. With V trimmed by 6 bases and J by 3 bases, 6 bases remained unmatched. The CDR3 length is 14 residues. CDR3 DNA sequence: TGTGCCAGCAGGAGGACAGGGCTTGACTATGGCTACACCTTC. The encoded protein is CASRRTGLDYGYTF.

In this sample, this clonotype turned up many times. V usage is TRBV11-2 and J usage is TRBJ1-3; D not resolved. This CDR3 has 13 amino acids. CDR1 and CDR2 (germline): SGHAT, FQNNGV. Trimming pared 5 bases from V and 5 bases from J, leaving 10 bases between. The DNA for the CDR3 is TGTGCCAGCAGCCCGGACCGACGAAACACCATATATTTT. This codes for CASSPDRRNTIYF.

J is TRBJ2-2 and V is TRBV15; D perhaps matches TRBD1 (6 bases). The CDR3 contains 16 residues. The V gene's germline CDR1 is LNHNV and CDR2 YYDKDF (reference sequence). V shed 3 bases and J shed 5 bases, with 16 bases lying between them. CDR3 DNA: TGTGCCACCAGCAGTGTTTCCACAGGGCGGACCGGGGAGCTGTTTTTT. This translates into CATSSVSTGRTGELFF. The full variable domain, completed using reference TRBV15 and TRBJ2-2, is DAMVIQNPRYQVTQFGKPVTLSCSQTLNHNVMYWYQQKSSQAPKLLFHYYDKDFNNEADTPDNFQSRRPNTSFCFLDIRSPGLGDTAMYLCATSSVSTGRTGELFFGEGSRLTVL.

Ten or more counts support this clonotype. This chain joins TRBV19 and TRBJ2-7, with TRBD1 matching 10 bases. With 7 bases clipped from V and 3 bases from J, the junction kept 6 bases outside the gene matches. The CDR3 length is 14 residues. CDR1 LNHDA and CDR2 SQIVND come from the germline V gene (reference sequence). CDR3 in DNA: TGTGCCAGTACTCCCGGGACAGGGGACTACGAGCAGTACTTC. Translating it yields CASTPGTGDYEQYF.

This clonotype was recorded many times. V and J are TRBV7-3 and TRBJ2-3; TRBD1 might be the D (5 bases). Germline V gives CDR1 SGHTA, CDR2 FQGTGA. The CDR3 has 13 amino acids. Between the trimmed V and J ends, which lost 2 bases and 6 bases, there was a span of 9 bases. This chain's CDR3 is CASSLGAGDTQYF. The CDR3 coding sequence is TGTGCCAGCAGCTTAGGGGCAGGGGATACGCAGTATTTT.

This sequence joins TRBV6-1 and TRBJ2-3; weak D call: TRBD2 (6 bases). The CDR3 covers 18 residues. Germline CDR1 reads MNHNS; CDR2 reads SASEGT. V lost 6 bases, J lost 2 bases, and 24 bases lay in between. The CDR3 loop is CASSLNSGGGAATDTQYF. In DNA, the CDR3 is TGTGCCAGCAGCCTAAACTCGGGCGGAGGGGCAGCCACAGATACGCAGTATTTT.

V is TRBV20-1 and J is TRBJ2-5; perhaps TRBD1 as D (7 bases). The CDR3 length is 12 residues. V dropped 6 bases and J dropped 9 bases, with 17 bases sitting between them. Germline V gives CDR1 DFQATT, CDR2 SNEGSKA (reference sequence). The CDR3 region is CSAIQGTQPQYF. The DNA for the CDR3 is TGCAGTGCGATACAGGGGACTCAGCCCCAGTACTTC.

CDR3 sequence: CPSSTEGVGELFF. In nucleotides, the CDR3 is TGCCCAAGCAGCACGGAGGGTGTCGGGGAGCTGTTTTTT. J is TRBJ2-2 and V is TRBV5-1; the D gene is possibly TRBD2 (6 bases). CDR1 and CDR2 (germline): SGHRS, YFSETQ. The CDR3 is 13 amino acids.

This clonotype was seen repeatedly, ten times or more. The CDR3 region has the DNA TGTGCCAGCAGCTTGGGTGGAGAGGTCGGCTCTAATGAAAAACTGTTTTTT. Translated: CASSLGGEVGSNEKLFF. This chain links TRBV13 with TRBJ1-4; D remains unclear. The length of the CDR3 is 17 residues. The germline gives CDR1 PRHDT, CDR2 FYEKMQ (reference sequence). Trimming cost V 3 bases and J 3 bases, with 17 bases left between them.